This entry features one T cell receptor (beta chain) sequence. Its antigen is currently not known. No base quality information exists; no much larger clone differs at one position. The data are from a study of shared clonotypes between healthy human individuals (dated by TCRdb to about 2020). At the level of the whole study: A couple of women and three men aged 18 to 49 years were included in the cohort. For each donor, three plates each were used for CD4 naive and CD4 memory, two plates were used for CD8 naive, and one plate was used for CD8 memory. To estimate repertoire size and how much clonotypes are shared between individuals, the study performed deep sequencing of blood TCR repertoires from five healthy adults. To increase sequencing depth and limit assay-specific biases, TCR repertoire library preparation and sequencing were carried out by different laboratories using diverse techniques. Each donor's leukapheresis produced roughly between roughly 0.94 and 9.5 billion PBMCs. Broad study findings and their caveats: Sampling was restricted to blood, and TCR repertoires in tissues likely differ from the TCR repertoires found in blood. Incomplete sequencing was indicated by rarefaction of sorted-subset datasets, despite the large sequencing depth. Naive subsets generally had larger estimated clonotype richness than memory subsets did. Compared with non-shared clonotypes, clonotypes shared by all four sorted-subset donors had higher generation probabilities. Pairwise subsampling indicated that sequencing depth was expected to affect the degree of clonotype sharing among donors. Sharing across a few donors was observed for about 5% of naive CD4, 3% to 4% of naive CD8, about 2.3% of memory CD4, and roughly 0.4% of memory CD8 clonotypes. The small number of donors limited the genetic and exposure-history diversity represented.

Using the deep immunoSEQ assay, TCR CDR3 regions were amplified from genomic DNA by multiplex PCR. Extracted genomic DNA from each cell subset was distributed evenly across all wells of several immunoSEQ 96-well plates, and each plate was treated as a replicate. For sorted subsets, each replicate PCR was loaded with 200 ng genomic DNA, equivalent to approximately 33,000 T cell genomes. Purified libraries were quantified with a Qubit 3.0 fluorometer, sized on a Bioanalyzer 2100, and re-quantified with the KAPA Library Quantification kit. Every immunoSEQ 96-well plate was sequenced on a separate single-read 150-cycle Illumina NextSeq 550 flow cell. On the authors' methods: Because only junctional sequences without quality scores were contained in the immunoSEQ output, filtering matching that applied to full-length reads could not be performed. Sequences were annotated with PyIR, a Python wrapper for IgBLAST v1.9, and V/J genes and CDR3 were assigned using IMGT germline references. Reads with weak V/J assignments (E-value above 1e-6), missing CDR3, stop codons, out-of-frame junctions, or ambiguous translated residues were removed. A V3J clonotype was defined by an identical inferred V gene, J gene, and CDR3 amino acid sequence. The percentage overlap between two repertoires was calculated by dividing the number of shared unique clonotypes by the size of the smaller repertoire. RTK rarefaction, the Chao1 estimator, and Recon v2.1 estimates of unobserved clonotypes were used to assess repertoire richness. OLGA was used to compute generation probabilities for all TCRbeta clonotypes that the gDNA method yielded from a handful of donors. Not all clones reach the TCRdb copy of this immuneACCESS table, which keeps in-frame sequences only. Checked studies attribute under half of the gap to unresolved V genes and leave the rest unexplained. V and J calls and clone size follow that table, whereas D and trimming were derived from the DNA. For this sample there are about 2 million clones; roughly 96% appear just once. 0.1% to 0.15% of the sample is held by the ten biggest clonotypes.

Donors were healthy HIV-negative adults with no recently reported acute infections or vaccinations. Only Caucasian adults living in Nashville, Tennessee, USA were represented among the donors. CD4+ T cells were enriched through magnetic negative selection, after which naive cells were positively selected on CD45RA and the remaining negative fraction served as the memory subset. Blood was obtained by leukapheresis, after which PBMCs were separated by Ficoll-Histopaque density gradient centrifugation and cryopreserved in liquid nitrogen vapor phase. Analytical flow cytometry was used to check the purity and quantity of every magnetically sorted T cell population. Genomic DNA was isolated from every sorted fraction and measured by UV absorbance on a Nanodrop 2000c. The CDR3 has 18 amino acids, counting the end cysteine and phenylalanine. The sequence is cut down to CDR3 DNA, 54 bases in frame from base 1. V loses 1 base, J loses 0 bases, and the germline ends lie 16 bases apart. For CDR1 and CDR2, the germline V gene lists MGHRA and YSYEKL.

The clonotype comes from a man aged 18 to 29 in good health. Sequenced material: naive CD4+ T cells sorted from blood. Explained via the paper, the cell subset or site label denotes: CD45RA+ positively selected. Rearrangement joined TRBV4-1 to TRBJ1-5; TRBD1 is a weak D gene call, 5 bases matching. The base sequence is TGCGCCAGCAGCCAAGGTCGGGCAGGGATCTATAGCAATCAGCCCCAGCATTTT. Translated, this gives CASSQGRAGIYSNQPQHF.